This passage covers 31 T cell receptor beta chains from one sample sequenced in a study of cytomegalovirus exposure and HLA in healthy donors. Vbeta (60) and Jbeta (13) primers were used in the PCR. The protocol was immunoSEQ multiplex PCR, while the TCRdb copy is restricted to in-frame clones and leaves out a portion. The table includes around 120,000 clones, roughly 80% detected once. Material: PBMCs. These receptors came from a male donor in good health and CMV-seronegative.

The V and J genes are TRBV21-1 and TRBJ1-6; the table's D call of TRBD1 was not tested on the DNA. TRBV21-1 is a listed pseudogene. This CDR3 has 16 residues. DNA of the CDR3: TGTGCCAGCAGCAAAGCAAGACACTTTCAGAATTCACCCCTCCACTTT. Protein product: CASSKARHFQNSPLHF.

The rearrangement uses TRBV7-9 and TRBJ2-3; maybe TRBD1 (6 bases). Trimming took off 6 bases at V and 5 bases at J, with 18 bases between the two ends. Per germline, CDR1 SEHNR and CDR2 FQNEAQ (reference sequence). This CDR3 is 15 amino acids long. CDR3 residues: CASSRPRDNRDTQYF. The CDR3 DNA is TGTGCCAGCAGTCGGCCCCGGGACAACCGAGATACGCAGTATTTT.

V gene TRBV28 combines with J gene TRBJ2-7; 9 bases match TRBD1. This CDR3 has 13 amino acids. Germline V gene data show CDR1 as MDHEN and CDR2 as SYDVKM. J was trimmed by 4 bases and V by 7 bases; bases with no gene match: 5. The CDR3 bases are TGTGCCAGCAAAAGGACAGGGGAGTACGAGCAGTACTTC. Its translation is CASKRTGEYEQYF.

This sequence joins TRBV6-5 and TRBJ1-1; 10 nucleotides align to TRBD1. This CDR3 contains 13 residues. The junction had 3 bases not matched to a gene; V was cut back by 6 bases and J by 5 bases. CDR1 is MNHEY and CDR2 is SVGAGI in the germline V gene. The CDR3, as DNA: TGTGCCAGCAGGGGACAGGGGCTGACTGAAGCTTTCTTT. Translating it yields CASRGQGLTEAFF.

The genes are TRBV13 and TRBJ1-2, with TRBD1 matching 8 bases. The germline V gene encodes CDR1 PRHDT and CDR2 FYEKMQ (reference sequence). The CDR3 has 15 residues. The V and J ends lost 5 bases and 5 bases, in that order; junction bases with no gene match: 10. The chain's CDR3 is CASSEMTGEDYGYTF. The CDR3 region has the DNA TGTGCCAGCAGCGAAATGACAGGGGAAGATTATGGCTACACCTTC. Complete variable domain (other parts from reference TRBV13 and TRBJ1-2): AAGVIQSPRHLIKEKRETATLKCYPIPRHDTVYWYQQGPGQDPQFLISFYEKMQSDKGSIPDRFSAQQFSDYHSELNMSSLELGDSALYFCASSEMTGEDYGYTFGSGTRLTVV.

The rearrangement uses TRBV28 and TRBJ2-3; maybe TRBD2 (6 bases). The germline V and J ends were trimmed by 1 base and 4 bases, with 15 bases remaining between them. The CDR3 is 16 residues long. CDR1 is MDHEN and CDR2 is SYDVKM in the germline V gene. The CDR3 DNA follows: TGTGCCAGCAGTTTATCGCGCGGGGAGGAGGCAGATACGCAGTATTTT. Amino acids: CASSLSRGEEADTQYF.

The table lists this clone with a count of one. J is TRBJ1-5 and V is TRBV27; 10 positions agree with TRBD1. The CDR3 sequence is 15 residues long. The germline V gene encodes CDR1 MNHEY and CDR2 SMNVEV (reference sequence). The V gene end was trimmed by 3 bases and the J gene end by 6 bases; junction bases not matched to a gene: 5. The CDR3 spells CASSLVGQGGQPQHF. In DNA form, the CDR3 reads TGTGCCAGCAGTTTGGTTGGACAGGGGGGTCAGCCCCAGCATTTT.

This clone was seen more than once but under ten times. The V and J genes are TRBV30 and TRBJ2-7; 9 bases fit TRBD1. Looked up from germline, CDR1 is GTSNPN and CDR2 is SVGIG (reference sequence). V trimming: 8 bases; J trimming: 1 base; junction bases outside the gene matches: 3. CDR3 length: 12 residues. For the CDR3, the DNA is TGTGCCCTAGGACAGGGGTCCTACGAGCAGTACTTC. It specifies CALGQGSYEQYF.

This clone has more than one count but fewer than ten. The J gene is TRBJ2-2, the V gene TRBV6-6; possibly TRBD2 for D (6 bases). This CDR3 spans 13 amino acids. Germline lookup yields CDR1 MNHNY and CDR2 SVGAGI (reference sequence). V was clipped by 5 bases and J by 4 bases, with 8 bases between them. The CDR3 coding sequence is TGTGCCAGCAGTGGGACTTCCACCGGGGAGCTGTTTTTT. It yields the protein CASSGTSTGELFF.

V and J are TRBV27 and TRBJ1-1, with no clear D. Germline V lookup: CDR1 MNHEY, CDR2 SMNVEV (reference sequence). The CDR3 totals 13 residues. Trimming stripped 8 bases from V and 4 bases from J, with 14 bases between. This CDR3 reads CASSWASPTEAFF. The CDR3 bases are TGTGCCAGCTCATGGGCGTCCCCCACTGAAGCTTTCTTT.

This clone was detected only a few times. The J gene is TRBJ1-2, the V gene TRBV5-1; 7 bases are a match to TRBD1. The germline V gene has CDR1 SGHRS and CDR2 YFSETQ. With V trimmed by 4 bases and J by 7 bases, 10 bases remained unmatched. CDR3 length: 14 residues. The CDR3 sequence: CASSLRQGEAGYTF. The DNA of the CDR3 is TGCGCCAGCAGCCTAAGACAGGGTGAAGCTGGCTACACCTTC.

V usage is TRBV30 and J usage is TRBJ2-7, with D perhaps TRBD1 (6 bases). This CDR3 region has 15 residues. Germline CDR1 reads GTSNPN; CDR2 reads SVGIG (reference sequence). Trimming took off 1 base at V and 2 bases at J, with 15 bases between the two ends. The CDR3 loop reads CAWSEYRVSPYEQYF. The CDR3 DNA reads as TGTGCCTGGAGTGAGTACAGGGTGTCTCCCTACGAGCAGTACTTC.

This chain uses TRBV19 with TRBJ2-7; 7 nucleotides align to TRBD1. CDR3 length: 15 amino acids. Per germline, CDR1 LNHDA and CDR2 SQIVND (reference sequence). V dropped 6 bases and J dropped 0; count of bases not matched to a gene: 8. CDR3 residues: CASRYTRDSSYEQYF. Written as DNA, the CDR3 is TGTGCCAGTAGATATACCCGGGACAGCTCCTACGAGCAGTACTTC.

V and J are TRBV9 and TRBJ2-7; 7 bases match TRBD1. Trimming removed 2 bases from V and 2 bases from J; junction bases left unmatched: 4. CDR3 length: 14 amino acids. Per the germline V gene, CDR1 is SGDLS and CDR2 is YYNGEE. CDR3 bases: TGTGCCAGCAGCGTGGGGGACAGAACCTACGAGCAGTACTTC. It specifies CASSVGDRTYEQYF.

The CDR3: CASQARGKGEAFF. The CDR3, as DNA: TGTGCCAGCCAAGCGCGGGGAAAGGGTGAAGCTTTCTTT. The chain has TRBV6-5 and TRBJ1-1; D ambiguous. This CDR3 has 13 residues. Germline loops: CDR1 MNHEY, CDR2 SVGAGI. V dropped 8 bases and J dropped 7 bases, with 17 bases sitting between them.

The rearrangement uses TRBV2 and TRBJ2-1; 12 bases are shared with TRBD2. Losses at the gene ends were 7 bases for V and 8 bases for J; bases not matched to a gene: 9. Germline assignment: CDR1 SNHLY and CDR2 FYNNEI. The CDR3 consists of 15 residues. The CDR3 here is CASKPGASGRDEQFF. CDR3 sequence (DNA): TGTGCCAGCAAGCCTGGGGCTAGCGGGAGGGATGAGCAGTTCTTC.

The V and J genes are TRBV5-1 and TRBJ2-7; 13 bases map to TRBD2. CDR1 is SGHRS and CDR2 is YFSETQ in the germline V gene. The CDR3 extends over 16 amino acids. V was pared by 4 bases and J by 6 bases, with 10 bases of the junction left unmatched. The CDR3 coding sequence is TGCGCCAGCAGCCCGCGGACTAGCGGGGGCCCCTTCGAGCAGTACTTC. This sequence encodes CASSPRTSGGPFEQYF. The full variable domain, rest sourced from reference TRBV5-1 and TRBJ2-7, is KAGVTQTPRYLIKTRGQQVTLSCSPISGHRSVSWYQQTPGQGLQFLFEYFSETQRNKGNFPGRFSGRQFSNSRSEMNVSTLELGDSALYLCASSPRTSGGPFEQYFGPGTRLTVT.

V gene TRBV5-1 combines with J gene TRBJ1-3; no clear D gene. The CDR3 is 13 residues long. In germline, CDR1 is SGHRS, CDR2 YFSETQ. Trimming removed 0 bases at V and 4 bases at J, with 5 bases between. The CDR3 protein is CASSLGEGNTIYF. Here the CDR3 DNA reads TGCGCCAGCAGCTTGGGAGAGGGAAACACCATATATTTT.

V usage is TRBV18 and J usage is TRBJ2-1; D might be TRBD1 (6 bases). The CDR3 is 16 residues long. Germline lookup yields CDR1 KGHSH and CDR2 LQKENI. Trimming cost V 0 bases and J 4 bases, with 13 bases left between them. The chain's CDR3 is CASSPPSRGWYNEQFF. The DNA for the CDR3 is TGTGCCAGCTCACCACCGTCCAGGGGATGGTACAATGAGCAGTTCTTC.

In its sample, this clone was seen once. CDR3 bases: TGCGCCAGCAGCTCCGATCGACAGGGGGTGGATCGGGAGACCCAGTACTTC. This sequence encodes CASSSDRQGVDRETQYF. The J gene is TRBJ2-5, the V gene TRBV5-1, with 9 bases aligning to TRBD1. This CDR3 comprises 17 residues. Trimming cost V 3 bases and J 5 bases; bases outside gene matches: 14. Germline V gene sequence: CDR1 SGHRS, CDR2 YFSETQ.

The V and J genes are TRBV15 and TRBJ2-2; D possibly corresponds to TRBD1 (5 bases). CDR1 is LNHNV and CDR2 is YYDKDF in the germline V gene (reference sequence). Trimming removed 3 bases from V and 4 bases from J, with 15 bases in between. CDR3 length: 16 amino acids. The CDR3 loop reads CATSRKLGASTGELFF. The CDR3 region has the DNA TGTGCCACCAGCAGGAAGTTAGGGGCGAGCACCGGGGAGCTGTTTTTT.

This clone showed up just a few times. CDR3 bases: TGTGCCAGCAGCTTCGGTAGCGGGCCCTCCTACGAGCAGTACTTC. Translation: CASSFGSGPSYEQYF. V is TRBV7-2 and J is TRBJ2-7; 7 bases fit TRBD2. From germline, CDR1 is SGHTA and CDR2 FQGNSA. This CDR3 is built from 15 residues. Losses at the gene ends were 3 bases for V and 0 bases for J; bases not matched to a gene: 5.

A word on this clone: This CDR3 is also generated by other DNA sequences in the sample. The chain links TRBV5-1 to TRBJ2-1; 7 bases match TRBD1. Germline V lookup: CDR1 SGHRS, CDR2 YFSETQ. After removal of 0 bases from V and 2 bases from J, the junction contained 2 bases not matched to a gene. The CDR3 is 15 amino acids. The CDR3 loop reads CASSLVGTAYNEQFF. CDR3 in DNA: TGCGCCAGCAGCTTGGTAGGGACAGCCTACAATGAGCAGTTCTTC.

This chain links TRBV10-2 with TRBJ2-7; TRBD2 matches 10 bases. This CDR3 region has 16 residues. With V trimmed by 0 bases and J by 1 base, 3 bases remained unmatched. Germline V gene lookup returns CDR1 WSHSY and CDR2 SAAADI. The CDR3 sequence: CASSESIAGGSYEQYF. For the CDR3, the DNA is TGCGCCAGCAGTGAGTCCATAGCGGGAGGTTCCTACGAGCAGTACTTC.

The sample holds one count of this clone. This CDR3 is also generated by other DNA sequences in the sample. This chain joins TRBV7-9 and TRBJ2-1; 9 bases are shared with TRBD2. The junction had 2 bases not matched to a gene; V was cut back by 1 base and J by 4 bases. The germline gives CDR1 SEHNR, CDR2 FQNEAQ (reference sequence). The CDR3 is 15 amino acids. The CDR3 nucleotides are TGTGCCAGCAGCTTAGGCACTAGCGGGTACAATGAGCAGTTCTTC. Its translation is CASSLGTSGYNEQFF.

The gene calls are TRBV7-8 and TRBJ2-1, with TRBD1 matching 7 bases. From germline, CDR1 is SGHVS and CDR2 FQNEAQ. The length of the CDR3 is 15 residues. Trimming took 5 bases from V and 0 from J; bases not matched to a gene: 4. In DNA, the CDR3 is TGTGCCAGCAGCCCCCGGGACAGCTCCTACAATGAGCAGTTCTTC. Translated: CASSPRDSSYNEQFF.

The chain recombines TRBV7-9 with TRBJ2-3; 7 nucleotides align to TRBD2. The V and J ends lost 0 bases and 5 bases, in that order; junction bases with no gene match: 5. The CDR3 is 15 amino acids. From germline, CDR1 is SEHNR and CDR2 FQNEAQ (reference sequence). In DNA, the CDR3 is TGTGCCAGCAGCTTAGCAACTAGCGTTGGAGATACGCAGTATTTT. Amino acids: CASSLATSVGDTQYF.

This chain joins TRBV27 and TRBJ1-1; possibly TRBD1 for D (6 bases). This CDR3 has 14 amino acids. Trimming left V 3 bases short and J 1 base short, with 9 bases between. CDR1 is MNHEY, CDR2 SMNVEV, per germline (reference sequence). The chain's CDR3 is CASSFPGQNTEAFF. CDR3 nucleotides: TGTGCCAGCAGTTTTCCGGGACAGAACACTGAAGCTTTCTTT.

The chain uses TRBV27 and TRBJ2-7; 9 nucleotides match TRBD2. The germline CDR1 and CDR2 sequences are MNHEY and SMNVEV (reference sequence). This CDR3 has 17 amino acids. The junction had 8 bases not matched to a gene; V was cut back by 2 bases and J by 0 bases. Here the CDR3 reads CASSLRPSGAYSYEQYF. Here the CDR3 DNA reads TGTGCCAGCAGTTTACGCCCTAGCGGGGCCTACTCCTACGAGCAGTACTTC.

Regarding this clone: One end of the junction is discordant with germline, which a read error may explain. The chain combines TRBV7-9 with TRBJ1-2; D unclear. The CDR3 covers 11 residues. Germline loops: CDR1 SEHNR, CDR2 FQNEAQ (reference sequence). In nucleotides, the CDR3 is TGTTCCAGCACCGGACTCTCTGGCTACACCTTC. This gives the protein CSSTGLSGYTF.

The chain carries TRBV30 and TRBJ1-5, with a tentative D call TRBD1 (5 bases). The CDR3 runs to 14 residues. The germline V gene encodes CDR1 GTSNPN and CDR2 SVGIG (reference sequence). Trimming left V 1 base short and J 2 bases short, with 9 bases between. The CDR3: CAWSEGWGNQPQHF. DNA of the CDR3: TGTGCCTGGAGTGAGGGGTGGGGCAATCAGCCCCAGCATTTT.